This T cell receptor beta chain was identified during a study of blood T cell repertoires in COVID-19. As for the study in general: The United States, Italy and Spain were the sources of the acute and convalescent COVID-19 samples.

Germline-derived CDR1 and CDR2 are SEHNR and FQNEAQ (reference sequence). The length of the CDR3 is 16 residues. V trimming: 1 base; J trimming: 4 bases; junction bases outside the gene matches: 4. Per the study methods: Nucleated cell number was recorded as an estimate derived from reference gene primer amplification. The data were produced by immunoSEQ multiplex PCR, yet TCRdb's version contains in-frame clones alone and is incomplete. That table is the source of V, J and clone size, and D and trimming were worked out from the DNA. The table has 200,000 to 300,000 clones, around 88% seen once. Participants came from about 23 US areas, aged roughly 18 to 89 years.

The chain is built from TRBV7-9 and TRBJ2-2; 9 bases align to TRBD2. Sequenced sample: PBMCs or T cells enriched from blood (not recorded which). The clonotype was recovered from a woman aged 45-60 years who had recovered from COVID-19. The CDR3 DNA follows: TGTGCCAGCAGCTTAGGGCGGGAGGGCGTCACCGGGGAGCTGTTTTTT. This sequence encodes CASSLGREGVTGELFF.